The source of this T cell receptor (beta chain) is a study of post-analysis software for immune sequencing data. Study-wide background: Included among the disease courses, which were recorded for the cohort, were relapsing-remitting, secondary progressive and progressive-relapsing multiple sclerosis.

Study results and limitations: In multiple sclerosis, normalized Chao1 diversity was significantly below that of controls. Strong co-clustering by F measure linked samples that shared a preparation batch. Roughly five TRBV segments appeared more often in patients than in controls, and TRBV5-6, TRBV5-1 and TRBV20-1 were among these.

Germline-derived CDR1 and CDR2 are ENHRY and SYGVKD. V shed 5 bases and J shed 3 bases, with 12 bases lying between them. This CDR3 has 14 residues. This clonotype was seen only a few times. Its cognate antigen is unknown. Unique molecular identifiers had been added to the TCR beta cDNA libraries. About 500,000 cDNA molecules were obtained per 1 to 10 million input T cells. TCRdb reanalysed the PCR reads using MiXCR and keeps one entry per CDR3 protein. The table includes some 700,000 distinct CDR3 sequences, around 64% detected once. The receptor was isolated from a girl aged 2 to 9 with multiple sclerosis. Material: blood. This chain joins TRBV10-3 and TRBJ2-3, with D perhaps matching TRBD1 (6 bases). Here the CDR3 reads CAISNPGQTDTQYF. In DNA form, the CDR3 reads TGTGCCATCAGTAACCCGGGACAAACAGATACGCAGTATTTT.